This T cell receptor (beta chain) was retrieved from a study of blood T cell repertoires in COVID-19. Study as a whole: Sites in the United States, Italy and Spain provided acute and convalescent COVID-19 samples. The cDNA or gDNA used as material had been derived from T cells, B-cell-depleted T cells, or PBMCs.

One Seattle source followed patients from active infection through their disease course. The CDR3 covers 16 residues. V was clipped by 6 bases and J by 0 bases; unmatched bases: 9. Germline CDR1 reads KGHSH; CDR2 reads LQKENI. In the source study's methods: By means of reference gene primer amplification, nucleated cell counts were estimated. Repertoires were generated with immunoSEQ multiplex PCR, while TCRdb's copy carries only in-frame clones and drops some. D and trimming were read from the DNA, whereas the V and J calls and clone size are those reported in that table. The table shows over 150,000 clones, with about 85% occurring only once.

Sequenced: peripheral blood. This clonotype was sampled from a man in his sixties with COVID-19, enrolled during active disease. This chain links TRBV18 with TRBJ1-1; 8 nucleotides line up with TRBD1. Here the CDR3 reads CASSLGQGGMNTEAFF. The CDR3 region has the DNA TGTGCCAGCTCGCTTGGACAGGGAGGTATGAACACTGAAGCTTTCTTT.